A single T cell receptor beta chain is shown here with its context. A second PCR, run for roughly 7 to 12 cycles, used a sample-barcoded 5' primer plus a J-beta primer mix. MiXCR, run by TCRdb on the 5' RACE reads, gives a single entry per CDR3 protein. The data contain over 500,000 distinct CDR3 sequences, around a quarter of them singletons. The data stem from a study of blood T cells in healthy people across ages. This sample also appeared in a second study, on T cells of mothers and their children. That work contributes: Microchimeric T cell clones that persisted were not detected.

This receptor was taken from a boy aged 2 to 10 in good health. The specimen was blood.

CDR3 sequence reads: CASSFGDSQETQYF. CDR3 DNA: TGTGCCAGCAGTTTTGGGGACAGCCAAGAGACCCAGTACTTC. The chain recombines TRBV12-3 or TRBV12-4 with TRBJ2-5; TRBD1 matches 7 bases. The CDR3 consists of 14 residues. Trimming took 3 bases from V and 1 from J; bases not matched to a gene: 2.